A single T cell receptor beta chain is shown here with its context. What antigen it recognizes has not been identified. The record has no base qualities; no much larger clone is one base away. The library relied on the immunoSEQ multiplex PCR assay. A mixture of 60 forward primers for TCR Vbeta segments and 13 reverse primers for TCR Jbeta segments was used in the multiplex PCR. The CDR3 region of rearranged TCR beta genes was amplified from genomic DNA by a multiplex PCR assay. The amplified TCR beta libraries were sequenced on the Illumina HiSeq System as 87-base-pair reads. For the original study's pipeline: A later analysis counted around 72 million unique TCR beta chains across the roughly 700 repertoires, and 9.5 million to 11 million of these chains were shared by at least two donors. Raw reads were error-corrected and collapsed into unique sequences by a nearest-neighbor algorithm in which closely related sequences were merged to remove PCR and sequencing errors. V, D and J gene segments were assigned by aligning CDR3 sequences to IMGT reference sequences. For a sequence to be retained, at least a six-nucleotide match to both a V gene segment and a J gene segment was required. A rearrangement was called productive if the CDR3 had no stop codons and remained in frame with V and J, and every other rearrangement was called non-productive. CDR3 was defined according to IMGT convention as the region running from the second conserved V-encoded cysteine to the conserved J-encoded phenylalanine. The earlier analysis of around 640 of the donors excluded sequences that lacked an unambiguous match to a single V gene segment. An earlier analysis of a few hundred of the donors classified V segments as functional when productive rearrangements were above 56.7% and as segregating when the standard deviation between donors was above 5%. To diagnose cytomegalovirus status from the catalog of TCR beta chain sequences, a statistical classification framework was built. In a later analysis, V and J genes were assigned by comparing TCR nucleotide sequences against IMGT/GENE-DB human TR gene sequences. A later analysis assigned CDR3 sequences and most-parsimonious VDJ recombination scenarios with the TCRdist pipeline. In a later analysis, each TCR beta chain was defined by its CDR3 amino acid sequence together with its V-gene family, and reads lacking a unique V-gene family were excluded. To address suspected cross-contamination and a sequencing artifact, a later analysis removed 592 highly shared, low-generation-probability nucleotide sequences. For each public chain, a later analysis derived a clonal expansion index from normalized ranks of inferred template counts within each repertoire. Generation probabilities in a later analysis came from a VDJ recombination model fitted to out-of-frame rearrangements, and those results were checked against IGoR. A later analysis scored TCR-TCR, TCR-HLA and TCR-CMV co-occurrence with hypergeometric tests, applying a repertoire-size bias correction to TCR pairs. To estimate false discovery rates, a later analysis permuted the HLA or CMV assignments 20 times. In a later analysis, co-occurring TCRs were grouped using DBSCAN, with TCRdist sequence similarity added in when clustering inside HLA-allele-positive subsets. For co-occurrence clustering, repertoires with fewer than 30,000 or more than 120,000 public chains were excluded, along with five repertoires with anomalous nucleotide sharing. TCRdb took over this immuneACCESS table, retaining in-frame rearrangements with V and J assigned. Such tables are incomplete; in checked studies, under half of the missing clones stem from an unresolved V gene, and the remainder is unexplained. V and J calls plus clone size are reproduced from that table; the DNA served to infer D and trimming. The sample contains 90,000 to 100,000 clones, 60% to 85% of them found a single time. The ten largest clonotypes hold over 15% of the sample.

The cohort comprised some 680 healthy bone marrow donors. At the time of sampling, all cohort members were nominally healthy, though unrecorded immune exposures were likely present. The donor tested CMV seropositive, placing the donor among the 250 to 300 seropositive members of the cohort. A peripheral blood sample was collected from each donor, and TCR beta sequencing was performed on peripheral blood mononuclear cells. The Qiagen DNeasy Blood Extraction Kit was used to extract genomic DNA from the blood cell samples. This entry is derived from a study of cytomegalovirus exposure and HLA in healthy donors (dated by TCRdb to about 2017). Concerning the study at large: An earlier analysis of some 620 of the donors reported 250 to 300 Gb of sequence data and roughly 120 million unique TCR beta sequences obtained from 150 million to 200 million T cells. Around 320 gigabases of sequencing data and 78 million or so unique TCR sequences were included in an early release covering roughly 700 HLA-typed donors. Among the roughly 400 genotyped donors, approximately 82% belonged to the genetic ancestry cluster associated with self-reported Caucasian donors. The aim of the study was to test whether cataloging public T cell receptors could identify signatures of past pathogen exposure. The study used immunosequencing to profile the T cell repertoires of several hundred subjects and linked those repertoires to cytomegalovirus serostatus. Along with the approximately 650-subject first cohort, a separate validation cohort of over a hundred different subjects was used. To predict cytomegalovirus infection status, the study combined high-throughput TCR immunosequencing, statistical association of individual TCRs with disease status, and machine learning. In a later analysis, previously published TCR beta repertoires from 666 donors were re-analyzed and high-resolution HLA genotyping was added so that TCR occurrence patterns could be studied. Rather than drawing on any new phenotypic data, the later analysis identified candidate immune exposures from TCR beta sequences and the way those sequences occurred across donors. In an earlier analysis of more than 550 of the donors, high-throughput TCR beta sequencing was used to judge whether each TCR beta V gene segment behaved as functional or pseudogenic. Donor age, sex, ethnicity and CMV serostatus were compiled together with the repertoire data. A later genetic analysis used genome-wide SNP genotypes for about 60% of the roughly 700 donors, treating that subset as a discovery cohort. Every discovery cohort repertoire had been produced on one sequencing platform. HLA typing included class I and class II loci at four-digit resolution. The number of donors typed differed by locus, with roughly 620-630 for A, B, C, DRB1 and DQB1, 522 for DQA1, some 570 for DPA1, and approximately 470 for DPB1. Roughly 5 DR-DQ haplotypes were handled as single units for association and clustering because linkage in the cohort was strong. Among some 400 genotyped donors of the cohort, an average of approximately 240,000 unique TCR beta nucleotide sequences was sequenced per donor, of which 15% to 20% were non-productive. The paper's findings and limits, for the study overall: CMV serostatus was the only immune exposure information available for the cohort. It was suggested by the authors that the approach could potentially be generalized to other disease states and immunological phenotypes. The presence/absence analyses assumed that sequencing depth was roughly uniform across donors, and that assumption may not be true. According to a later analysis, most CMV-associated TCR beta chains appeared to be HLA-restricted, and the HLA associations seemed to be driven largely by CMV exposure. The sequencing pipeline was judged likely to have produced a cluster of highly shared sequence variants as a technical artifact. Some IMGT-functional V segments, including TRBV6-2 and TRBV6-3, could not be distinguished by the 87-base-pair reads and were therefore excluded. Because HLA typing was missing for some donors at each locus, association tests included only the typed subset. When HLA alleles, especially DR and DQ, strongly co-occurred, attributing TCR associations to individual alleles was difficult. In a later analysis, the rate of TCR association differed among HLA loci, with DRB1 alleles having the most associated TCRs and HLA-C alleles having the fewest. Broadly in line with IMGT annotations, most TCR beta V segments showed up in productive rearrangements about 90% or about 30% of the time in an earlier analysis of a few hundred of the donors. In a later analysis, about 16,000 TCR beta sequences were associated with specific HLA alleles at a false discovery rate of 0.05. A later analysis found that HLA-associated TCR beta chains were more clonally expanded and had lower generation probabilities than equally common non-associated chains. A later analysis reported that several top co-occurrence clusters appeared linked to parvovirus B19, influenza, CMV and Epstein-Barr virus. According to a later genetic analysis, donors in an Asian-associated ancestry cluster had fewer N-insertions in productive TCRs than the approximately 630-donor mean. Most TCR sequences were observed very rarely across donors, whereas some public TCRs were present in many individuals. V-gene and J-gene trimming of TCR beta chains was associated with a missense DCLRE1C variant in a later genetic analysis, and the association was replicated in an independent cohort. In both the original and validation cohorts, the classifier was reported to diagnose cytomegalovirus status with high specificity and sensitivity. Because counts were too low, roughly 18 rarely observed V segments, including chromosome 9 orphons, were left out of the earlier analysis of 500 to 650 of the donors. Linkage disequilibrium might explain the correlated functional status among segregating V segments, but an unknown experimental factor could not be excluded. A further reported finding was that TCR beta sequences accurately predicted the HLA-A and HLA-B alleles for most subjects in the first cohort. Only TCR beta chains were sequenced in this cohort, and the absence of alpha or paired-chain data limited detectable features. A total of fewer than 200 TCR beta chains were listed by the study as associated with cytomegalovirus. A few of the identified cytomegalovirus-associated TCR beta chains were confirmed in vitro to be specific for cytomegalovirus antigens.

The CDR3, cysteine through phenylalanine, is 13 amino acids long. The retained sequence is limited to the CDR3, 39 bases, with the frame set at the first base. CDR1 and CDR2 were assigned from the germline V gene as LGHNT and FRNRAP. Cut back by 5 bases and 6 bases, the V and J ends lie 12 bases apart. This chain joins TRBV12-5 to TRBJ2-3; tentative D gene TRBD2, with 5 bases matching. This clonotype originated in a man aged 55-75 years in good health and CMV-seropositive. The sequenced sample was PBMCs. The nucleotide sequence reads TGTGCTAGTGGTCCTCGGGGAGCGGATACGCAGTATTTT. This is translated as CASGPRGADTQYF. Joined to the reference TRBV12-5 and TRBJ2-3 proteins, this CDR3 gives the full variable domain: DARVTQTPRHKVTEMGQEVTMRCQPILGHNTVFWYRQTMMQGLELLAYFRNRAPLDDSGMPKDRFSAEMPDATLATLKIQPSEPRDSAVYFCASGPRGADTQYFGPGTRLTVL.